This is a list of T cell receptor beta chains from one sample in a study of identical twins. Each CDR3 protein gets one entry after TCRdb re-called the 5' RACE reads with MiXCR. The sample records 500,000 to 550,000 distinct CDR3 sequences, 20% to 25% being singletons. These records were also assigned to another study, of yellow fever vaccine responses in identical twins.

Sequencing was done on a sample of CD4+ T cells sorted from blood. These TCRs come from a woman aged 18-30 years in good health. The CDR3 runs from the conserved cysteine through the conserved F or W. The D gene is left open where the match is weak. Where a row states a size, it is once, few, many or the class of an expanded clone; other rows omit it.

abundance	v_gene	d_gene	j_gene	CDR3aa	CDR3nt
.	TRBV10-3	TRBD2	TRBJ2-3	CAISPGPGTSGGPTDTQYF	TGTGCCATCAGCCCCGGTCCCGGGACTAGCGGGGGGCCCACAGATACGCAGTATTTT
few	TRBV5-1	.	TRBJ1-1	CASSLGQTSTEAFF	TGCGCCAGCAGCTTGGGACAGACCAGCACTGAAGCTTTCTTT
many	TRBV12-3/TRBV12-4	.	TRBJ2-2	CASRAWTGELFF	TGTGCCAGCCGCGCCTGGACCGGGGAGCTGTTTTTT
few	TRBV20-1	.	TRBJ2-5	CSARAAGLRETQYF	TGCAGTGCTAGAGCGGCAGGTCTTAGGGAGACCCAGTACTTC
few	TRBV5-6	TRBD1	TRBJ2-1	CASSLRGRFGNNEQFF	TGTGCCAGCAGCTTGAGGGGGCGATTTGGAAACAATGAGCAGTTCTTC
many	TRBV12-3/TRBV12-4	TRBD2	TRBJ2-4	CASSPGLVAKNIQYF	TGTGCCAGCAGCCCGGGACTAGTTGCCAAAAACATTCAGTACTTC
.	TRBV20-1	.	TRBJ2-5	CSAPLGLGAETQYF	TGCAGTGCTCCTCTCGGACTTGGGGCGGAGACCCAGTACTTC
.	TRBV20-1	.	TRBJ2-7	CSAGVRGYEQYF	TGCAGTGCGGGTGTGCGTGGATACGAGCAGTACTTC
few	TRBV6-5	TRBD1	TRBJ1-6	CASSYFLGDRDNSPLHF	TGTGCCAGCAGTTACTTCCTTGGGGACAGGGATAATTCACCCCTCCACTTT
few	TRBV4-2	TRBD1	TRBJ2-1	CASSQGSQTGNEQFF	TGTGCCAGCAGCCAAGGTTCGCAGACAGGGAATGAGCAGTTCTTC
.	TRBV29-1	.	TRBJ2-1	CSVVGTSQISYNEQFF	TGCAGCGTTGTAGGGACCTCTCAGATCTCCTACAATGAGCAGTTCTTC
.	TRBV20-1	TRBD1	TRBJ2-7	CSARDLERGPGEQYF	TGCAGTGCTAGAGATTTGGAAAGGGGGCCCGGCGAGCAGTACTTC
.	TRBV27	TRBD1	TRBJ1-6	CASSQDRLGSPLHF	TGTGCCAGCAGTCAGGACAGGTTGGGATCACCCCTCCACTTT
few	TRBV2	.	TRBJ2-7	CASSDRYYEQYF	TGTGCCAGCAGTGACAGATACTACGAGCAGTACTTC
few	TRBV10-3	.	TRBJ2-3	CAISERFVATDTQYF	TGTGCCATCAGTGAAAGGTTTGTGGCAACAGATACGCAGTATTTT
.	TRBV7-2	.	TRBJ2-4	CASQGGAKNIQYF	TGTGCCAGTCAGGGGGGGGCCAAAAACATTCAGTACTTC
.	TRBV3-1	.	TRBJ1-1	CASSQGPLGAFF	TGTGCCAGCAGCCAAGGACCGCTGGGTGCTTTCTTT
few	TRBV6-1	.	TRBJ2-5	CASRTDWGGKETQYF	TGTGCCAGCAGAACCGATTGGGGCGGGAAGGAGACCCAGTACTTC
.	TRBV5-1	.	TRBJ2-2	CASSLAQGTNTGELFF	TGCGCCAGCAGCTTGGCGCAGGGGACCAACACCGGGGAGCTGTTTTTT
few	TRBV10-2	.	TRBJ1-6	CASRGPNADNSPLHF	TGCGCCAGCCGAGGGCCAAACGCGGATAATTCACCCCTCCACTTT